These 29 T cell receptor beta chains were sequenced from one sample in a study of blood T cell repertoires in COVID-19 (dated by TCRdb to 2019 to 2021). The library relied on the immunoSEQ multiplex PCR assay. TCRdb's version of the immuneACCESS table is confined to in-frame rearrangements and falls short of the full clone set. An unresolved V gene accounts for under half of the shortfall where checked; the remainder is of unknown origin. The sample table records 350,000 or so clones; 88% of these occur just once. The top ten clonotypes cover over 0.9% of the sample. Sequencing was performed on PBMCs or T cells enriched from blood (not recorded which). The receptors were gathered from a young woman who had been exposed to COVID-19.

The chain employs TRBV4-2 and TRBJ1-2; possibly TRBD1 for D (5 bases). CDR1 LGHNA and CDR2 YNFKEQ come from the germline V gene. This CDR3 is built from 16 residues. V was trimmed by 1 base and J by 4 bases, leaving 16 bases between them. The CDR3 loop reads CASSQGGGTPAYGYTF. DNA of the CDR3: TGTGCCAGCAGCCAAGGGGGGGGGACCCCAGCCTATGGCTACACCTTC.

This chain links TRBV28 with TRBJ2-6; no reliable D call. In germline, CDR1 is MDHEN, CDR2 SYDVKM. Trimming pared 3 bases from V and 0 bases from J, leaving 12 bases between. The CDR3 length is 17 residues. The CDR3: CASSFGSSSSGANVLTF. The CDR3 DNA reads TGTGCCAGCAGTTTCGGGTCCTCAAGCTCTGGGGCCAACGTCCTGACTTTC.

V is TRBV7-9 and J is TRBJ2-3, with 8 bases that match TRBD2. The junction had 5 bases not matched to a gene; V was cut back by 0 bases and J by 6 bases. CDR1 SEHNR and CDR2 FQNEAQ come from the germline V gene (reference sequence). The CDR3 is 15 residues long. In DNA form, the CDR3 reads TGTGCCAGCAGCTTAGCTACAGCGGGAGCCGATACGCAGTATTTT. Its translation is CASSLATAGADTQYF.

The chain joins TRBV6-2 or TRBV6-3 to TRBJ1-3; 8 bases line up with TRBD1. Germline values: CDR1 MNHEY, CDR2 SVGEGT. V shed 6 bases, J shed 1 base, and the junction held 11 bases outside the gene matches. The CDR3 is 17 residues long. The CDR3 protein is CASSRTAGQASGNTIYF. The CDR3 DNA reads as TGTGCCAGCAGCCGAACGGCGGGACAGGCTTCTGGAAACACCATATATTTT.

The rearrangement links TRBV6-5 to TRBJ1-1; TRBD1 matches at 8 bases. V was pared by 6 bases and J by 0 bases, with 6 bases of the junction left unmatched. Germline V gene sequence: CDR1 MNHEY, CDR2 SVGAGI. This CDR3 is 15 amino acids long. The CDR3 loop reads CASRIGQGVNTEAFF. The CDR3, as DNA: TGTGCCAGCAGGATCGGACAGGGAGTGAACACTGAAGCTTTCTTT.

The V call is TRBV18, the J call TRBJ2-7; TRBD2 matches 10 bases. V gave up 0 bases and J gave up 5 bases; unmatched junction bases: 4. The CDR3 totals 15 residues. In germline, CDR1 is KGHSH, CDR2 LQKENI. This CDR3 is CASSPPLAGVDEQYF. As DNA, the CDR3 is TGTGCCAGCTCACCACCCCTAGCGGGAGTCGACGAGCAGTACTTC.

The sample holds one count of this clone. This sequence joins TRBV28 and TRBJ1-2; 7 bases fit TRBD1. Germline values: CDR1 MDHEN, CDR2 SYDVKM. With 6 bases clipped from V and 4 bases from J, the junction kept 11 bases outside the gene matches. The CDR3 runs 15 residues. Here the CDR3 DNA reads TGTGCCAGCAGAGGCCGGGACAGAGACGCCTATGGCTACACCTTC. Translation: CASRGRDRDAYGYTF.

This rearrangement joins TRBV29-1 to TRBJ2-3; 9 bases agree with TRBD2. CDR1 and CDR2 (germline): SQVTM, ANQGSEA. With 6 bases clipped from V and 1 base from J, the junction kept 5 bases outside the gene matches. This CDR3 has 14 amino acids. Here the CDR3 DNA reads TGCAGCGTCCGTGGCGGGAGGGGCACAGATACGCAGTATTTT. This gives the protein CSVRGGRGTDTQYF.

This rearrangement joins TRBV6-2 or TRBV6-3 to TRBJ1-1; tentative D call: TRBD1 (5 bases). Germline CDR1 reads MNHEY; CDR2 reads SVGEGT. This CDR3 is 15 amino acids long. V was shortened by 5 bases and J by 0 bases, with 13 bases between the two germline ends. DNA for the CDR3: TGTGCCAGCAGTCATAGGACACTTATGAACACTGAAGCTTTCTTT. It encodes CASSHRTLMNTEAFF.

This clone was observed at least ten times. The DNA of the CDR3 is TGTGCCAGCAGCTTGAAGATTAGGACTAGCGGCTACAATGAGCAGTTCTTC. Translating gives CASSLKIRTSGYNEQFF. V is TRBV5-4 and J is TRBJ2-1, with 10 bases lining up with TRBD2. Germline-derived CDR1 and CDR2 are SGHNT and YYREEE (reference sequence). V lost 1 base and J lost 3; bases outside the gene matches: 7. The CDR3 loop spans 17 amino acids.

CDR3 protein: CASSPDREYSPLHF. Written as DNA, the CDR3 is TGTGCCAGCAGCCCCGACAGGGAGTACTCACCCCTCCACTTT. The chain combines TRBV28 with TRBJ1-6; TRBD1 matches 7 bases. V was clipped by 6 bases and J by 10 bases; unmatched bases: 9. CDR3 length: 14 residues. Germline CDR1 and CDR2: MDHEN and SYDVKM.

The chain is built from TRBV10-3 and TRBJ1-6; perhaps TRBD1 as D (6 bases). Germline V gene sequence: CDR1 ENHRY, CDR2 SYGVKD. The CDR3 spans 16 residues. V dropped 0 bases and J dropped 6 bases, with 12 bases sitting between them. This CDR3 is CAISESGGGLNSPLHF. DNA of the CDR3: TGTGCCATCAGTGAGTCCGGGGGGGGGCTTAATTCACCCCTCCACTTT.

V and J are TRBV15 and TRBJ2-6, with a weak D call TRBD1 (5 bases). In germline, CDR1 is LNHNV, CDR2 YYDKDF (reference sequence). The CDR3 extends over 17 amino acids. Trimming removed 0 bases from V and 2 bases from J, with 11 bases in between. CDR3 bases: TGTGCCACCAGCAGAGATCAACAGGCCGCTGGGGCCAACGTCCTGACTTTC. Translation: CATSRDQQAAGANVLTF.

The genes are TRBV28 and TRBJ2-1, with D perhaps TRBD2 (5 bases). Looked up from germline, CDR1 is MDHEN and CDR2 is SYDVKM. The V end lost 3 bases, the J end lost 5 bases, and 14 bases lay between the germline ends. CDR3 size: 15 residues. The DNA for the CDR3 is TGTGCCAGCAGTTTGGTCCTAGCCCGGAACAATGAGCAGTTCTTC. It specifies CASSLVLARNNEQFF.

The chain combines TRBV9 with TRBJ2-5, with 8 bases that match TRBD2. The CDR3 runs to 15 residues. Losses at the gene ends were 0 bases for V and 4 bases for J; bases not matched to a gene: 5. The germline V gene has CDR1 SGDLS and CDR2 YYNGEE. CDR3 in DNA: TGTGCCAGCAGCGTAGGAGGGCTAGCGGGAGAGACCCAGTACTTC. Its translation: CASSVGGLAGETQYF. Based on the CDR3 plus reference TRBV9 and TRBJ2-5, the full variable domain is DSGVTQTPKHLITATGQRVTLRCSPRSGDLSVYWYQQSLDQGLQFLIQYYNGEERAKGNILERFSAQQFPDLHSELNLSSLELGDSALYFCASSVGGLAGETQYFGPGTRLLVL.

This chain connects TRBV13 to TRBJ2-2; 9 positions match TRBD2. V was clipped by 5 bases and J by 4 bases; unmatched bases: 8. CDR1 and CDR2 (germline): PRHDT, FYEKMQ (reference sequence). The CDR3 runs to 16 residues. The CDR3 spells CASSPRTSAFTGELFF. Written as DNA, the CDR3 is TGTGCCAGCAGCCCGCGGACTAGCGCCTTCACCGGGGAGCTGTTTTTT.

J is TRBJ1-1 and V is TRBV18; the match to TRBD1 covers 11 bases. CDR3 length: 15 amino acids. The trim removed 3 bases at V and 3 bases at J, leaving 3 bases unmatched. From germline, CDR1 is KGHSH and CDR2 LQKENI. The CDR3 region has the DNA TGTGCCAGCTCACCGGACAGGGGGCCGTACACTGAAGCTTTCTTT. It yields the protein CASSPDRGPYTEAFF.

The rearrangement uses TRBV7-3 and TRBJ2-1; possible D gene TRBD2, 6 bases. The germline CDR1 and CDR2 sequences are SGHTA and FQGTGA. CDR3 length equals 13 residues. Trimming took off 4 bases at V and 9 bases at J, with 13 bases between the two ends. CDR3: CASSSISGLEQFF. The CDR3 DNA follows: TGTGCCAGCAGCTCTATTAGCGGTCTTGAGCAGTTCTTC.

This sequence joins TRBV7-6 and TRBJ2-7; no clear D gene. Germline CDR1 SGHVS, CDR2 FNYEAQ. The CDR3 sequence is 12 residues long. V lost 2 bases and J lost 5, with 7 bases in between. Here the CDR3 reads CASSLSPHEQYF. The CDR3 DNA is TGTGCCAGCAGCTTAAGCCCCCACGAGCAGTACTTC.

The J gene is TRBJ1-4, the V gene TRBV5-5, with D possibly being TRBD1 (5 bases). Germline V gives CDR1 SGHKS, CDR2 YYEKEE (reference sequence). The CDR3 has 14 residues. V dropped 0 bases and J dropped 5 bases, with 8 bases sitting between them. The CDR3: CASSLVPGNEKLFF. CDR3 DNA sequence: TGTGCCAGCAGCTTGGTTCCAGGGAATGAAAAACTGTTTTTT.

The chain joins TRBV7-9 to TRBJ1-5, with D perhaps TRBD1 (5 bases). Per the germline V gene, CDR1 is SEHNR and CDR2 is FQNEAQ (reference sequence). The CDR3 is made up of 16 amino acids. V lost 1 base to trimming and J lost 2 bases, with 12 bases between them. The CDR3 sequence is CASSLEGSGRNQPQHF. The CDR3 DNA sequence: TGTGCCAGCAGCTTAGAGGGGTCAGGGCGCAATCAGCCCCAGCATTTT.

The rearrangement joins TRBV7-2 to TRBJ2-7, with TRBD2 matching over 7 bases. The ends lost 2 bases at V and 3 bases at J; junction bases unmatched: 7. Germline V gene lookup returns CDR1 SGHTA and CDR2 FQGNSA. This CDR3 spans 15 amino acids. CDR3 region: CASSLWGGLNYEQYF. CDR3 nucleotides: TGTGCCAGCAGCTTATGGGGGGGACTAAACTACGAGCAGTACTTC.

The chain carries TRBV6-5 and TRBJ1-2; maybe TRBD1 (6 bases). The CDR3 spans 11 residues. Deletions cut 6 bases from V and 10 bases from J, with 12 bases between. Germline-derived CDR1 and CDR2 are MNHEY and SVGAGI. In nucleotides, the CDR3 is TGTGCCAGCAGAGAGGGGGAAATCTACACCTTC. As protein: CASREGEIYTF.

This clone is a singleton in its sample. CDR3 nucleotide sequence: TGTGCCAGCAACAGGGTCCCTACCCACGATGAGCAGTTCTTC. Translating it yields CASNRVPTHDEQFF. The chain has TRBV28 and TRBJ2-1; D may be TRBD1 (6 bases). Germline V gene lookup returns CDR1 MDHEN and CDR2 SYDVKM. The CDR3 has 14 amino acids. Trimming cost V 7 bases and J 8 bases, with 18 bases left between them.

The CDR3 DNA sequence: TGCGCCAGTATACCCCACAGGGGTGGGACTGAAGCTTTCTTT. Protein: CASIPHRGGTEAFF. The chain joins TRBV10-1 to TRBJ1-1, with TRBD1 matching over 7 bases. Trimming removed 9 bases from V and 5 bases from J; junction bases left unmatched: 12. The germline V gene encodes CDR1 WNHNN and CDR2 SYGVQD (reference sequence). The CDR3 extends over 14 amino acids.

V is TRBV27 and J is TRBJ1-5, with 7 bases aligning to TRBD1. CDR1 and CDR2 (germline): MNHEY, SMNVEV (reference sequence). The CDR3 consists of 14 residues. V dropped 6 bases and J dropped 6; count of bases not matched to a gene: 8. CDR3 sequence reads: CASRTGTDGQPQHF. CDR3 bases: TGTGCCAGCAGGACAGGGACGGACGGTCAGCCCCAGCATTTT.

This clone was detected only a few times. The chain carries TRBV20-1 and TRBJ2-7, with 9 bases identical to TRBD2. CDR1 is DFQATT, CDR2 SNEGSKA, per germline (reference sequence). This CDR3 region has 11 residues. The V gene end was trimmed by 7 bases and the J gene end by 4 bases; junction bases not matched to a gene: 2. The DNA for the CDR3 is TGCAGTGGGGGACTAGCTTACGAGCAGTACTTC. The encoded protein is CSGGLAYEQYF.

The chain has TRBV7-9 and TRBJ1-2; maybe TRBD1 (5 bases). V lost 5 bases and J lost 5, with 18 bases in between. Germline V CDR1 and CDR2: SEHNR, FQNEAQ (reference sequence). This CDR3 spans 15 amino acids. CDR3 amino acids: CASSQPGLSPYGYTF. For the CDR3, the DNA is TGTGCCAGCAGCCAGCCGGGACTCTCCCCTTATGGCTACACCTTC.

The J gene is TRBJ2-2, the V gene TRBV5-1; 10 bases agree with TRBD2. The CDR3 loop spans 16 amino acids. The germline CDR1 and CDR2 sequences are SGHRS and YFSETQ. V dropped 3 bases and J dropped 3; count of bases not matched to a gene: 5. The CDR3 spells CASSWGLAGDTGELFF. The CDR3 DNA follows: TGCGCCAGCAGCTGGGGGCTAGCGGGGGACACCGGGGAGCTGTTTTTT.